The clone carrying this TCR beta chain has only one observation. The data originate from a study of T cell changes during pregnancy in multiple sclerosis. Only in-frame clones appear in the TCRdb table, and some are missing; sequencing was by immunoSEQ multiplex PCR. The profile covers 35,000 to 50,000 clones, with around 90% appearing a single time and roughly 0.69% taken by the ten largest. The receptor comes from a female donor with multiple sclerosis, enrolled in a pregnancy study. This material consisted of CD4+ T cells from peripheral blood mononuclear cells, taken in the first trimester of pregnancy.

CDR3 in DNA: TGTGCCACCAGCAGAGAGGGGGACTCCGCAATGAAGCAGTTCTTC. As protein: CATSREGDSAMKQFF. The V call is TRBV15, the J call TRBJ2-1; D possibly corresponds to TRBD2 (6 bases). The germline V gene has CDR1 LNHNV and CDR2 YYDKDF (reference sequence). The ends were cut back, 0 bases at V and 11 bases at J, with 17 bases in the middle. The CDR3 has 15 residues.